The 21 T cell receptor beta chains given below trace back to one sample, sequenced in a study of T cell repertoires in cytomegalovirus infection. For these TCRs, the target antigens are not known. TCRdb analysed the reads with MiXCR anew, one entry per CDR3 protein. The sample includes about 900,000 distinct CDR3 sequences, approximately 31% of them seen just once. The input for sequencing was cultured CD8+ T cells from PBMCs, taken from culture after CMV antigen stimulation. The receptors shown here come from a human donor in good health (CMV status not recorded). Some clones in this sample may be carry-over from other donors' samples.

This clonotype was recorded a few times. The chain links TRBV7-2 to TRBJ2-1, with 11 bases that match TRBD2. This CDR3 has 18 amino acids. Germline assignment: CDR1 SGHTA and CDR2 FQGNSA. After removal of 5 bases from V and 4 bases from J, the junction contained 13 bases not matched to a gene. The CDR3 bases are TGTGCCAGCAGCAAAAGAGGTCTAGCGGGGGGCTATTACAATGAGCAGTTCTTC. The encoded protein is CASSKRGLAGGYYNEQFF.

The chain joins TRBV29-1 to TRBJ1-2, with TRBD1 as a possible D gene (5 bases). The V gene lost 1 base and the J gene lost 4 bases, with 7 bases spanning the gap. Germline loops: CDR1 SQVTM, CDR2 ANQGSEA. The CDR3 loop spans 12 amino acids. CDR3 DNA: TGCAGCGTTGAAGGGACAAGCTATGGCTACACCTTC. This gives the protein CSVEGTSYGYTF.

The chain uses TRBV4-1 and TRBJ2-3; D is uncertain. Germline V gene data show CDR1 as MGHRA and CDR2 as YSYEKL. The CDR3 is made up of 13 amino acids. The ends were cut back, 1 base at V and 6 bases at J, with 8 bases in the middle. CDR3 DNA sequence: TGCGCCAGCAGCCAAGCCCTGGGGGATACGCAGTATTTT. Translating it yields CASSQALGDTQYF.

The V gene is TRBV6-2 or TRBV6-3, the J gene TRBJ2-7; 9 bases fit TRBD2. The CDR3 contains 14 residues. The germline gives CDR1 MNHEY, CDR2 SVGEGT. Germline trimming cut 2 bases from V and 1 base from J; bases unmatched to any gene: 0. CDR3 nucleotides: TGTGCCAGCAGTTACGCGGGGGGGTCCTACGAGCAGTACGTC. Translated, it gives CASSYAGGSYEQYV.

V is TRBV27 and J is TRBJ2-6; TRBD1 agrees at 7 bases. CDR1 and CDR2 from the germline V gene are MNHEY and SMNVEV (reference sequence). The V gene end was trimmed by 5 bases and the J gene end by 5 bases; junction bases not matched to a gene: 9. CDR3 length: 16 amino acids. DNA for the CDR3: TGTGCCAGCAGTACCCGGGACAGCGCCTGGGCCAACGTCCTGACTTTC. Protein product: CASSTRDSAWANVLTF. The full variable domain, completed using reference TRBV27 and TRBJ2-6, is EAQVTQNPRYLITVTGKKLTVTCSQNMNHEYMSWYRQDPGLGLRQIYYSMNVEVTDKGDVPEGYKVSRKEKRNFPLILESPSPNQTSLYFCASSTRDSAWANVLTFGAGSRLTVL.

Only a few counts were recorded for this clonotype. The chain links TRBV6-2 or TRBV6-3 to TRBJ1-1; no firm D call. This CDR3 is 12 amino acids long. V was trimmed by 2 bases and J by 8 bases, leaving 9 bases between them. Per germline, CDR1 MNHEY and CDR2 SVGEGT. CDR3 sequence reads: CASSYGNREAFF. The CDR3 DNA follows: TGTGCCAGCAGTTACGGTAACAGAGAAGCTTTCTTT.

The gene calls are TRBV4-3 and TRBJ1-1; D not certain. With 2 bases removed from V and 2 bases from J, the gap between germline ends came to 15 bases. The CDR3 has 16 residues. The germline CDR1 and CDR2 sequences are LGHNA and YSLEER. This chain's CDR3 is CASSQSMLKPNTEAFF. CDR3 nucleotides: TGCGCCAGCAGCCAATCAATGTTAAAACCTAACACTGAAGCTTTCTTT.

The sample holds a few counts of this clonotype. The V call is TRBV3-1, the J call TRBJ1-2; 8 positions agree with TRBD1. In germline, CDR1 is LGHDT, CDR2 YNNKEL (reference sequence). The CDR3 contains 18 residues. The V and J ends lost 0 bases and 3 bases, in that order; junction bases with no gene match: 12. CDR3 region: CASSQDRWTGRLDYGYTF. In DNA, the CDR3 is TGTGCCAGCAGCCAAGATAGGTGGACAGGGAGATTGGACTATGGCTACACCTTC.

This clonotype came up a few times. This chain joins TRBV10-1 and TRBJ2-1; 10 bases are shared with TRBD1. V dropped 9 bases and J dropped 4; count of bases not matched to a gene: 9. Per germline, CDR1 WNHNN and CDR2 SYGVQD (reference sequence). The CDR3 spans 15 residues. The CDR3 spells CASYRDRGWYNEQFF. DNA of the CDR3: TGCGCCAGTTACCGGGACAGGGGTTGGTACAATGAGCAGTTCTTC.

Only a few counts were recorded for this clonotype. The V call is TRBV28, the J call TRBJ2-7; either TRBD1 or TRBD2 may fit D (5 bases each). Per germline, CDR1 MDHEN and CDR2 SYDVKM. Trimming took 3 bases from V and 3 from J, leaving 12 bases between them. CDR3 length: 14 amino acids. CDR3 protein: CASSLDQGDYEQYV. CDR3 coding DNA: TGTGCCAGCAGTTTGGATCAGGGAGACTACGAGCAGTACGTC.

The gene calls are TRBV2 and TRBJ2-3; D tentatively fits TRBD1 or TRBD2 (5 bases each). The CDR3 sequence is 17 residues long. Germline CDR1 is SNHLY and CDR2 is FYNNEI. The V end lost 3 bases, the J end lost 3 bases, and 19 bases lay between the germline ends. CDR3 amino acids: CASSDGGGGRLTDTQYF. CDR3 nucleotides: TGTGCCAGCAGTGATGGGGGTGGAGGCAGGTTAACAGATACGCAGTATTTT.

The chain combines TRBV19 with TRBJ1-6; D ambiguous. The CDR3 contains 15 residues. From germline, CDR1 is LNHDA and CDR2 SQIVND (reference sequence). V lost 2 bases and J 3 bases, leaving 8 bases between the germline ends. CDR3: CASSIQYDYNSPLHF. The CDR3 DNA reads as TGTGCCAGTAGTATACAGTACGACTATAATTCACCCCTCCACTTT.

The chain carries TRBV12-3 or TRBV12-4 and TRBJ2-1; D uncertain. V lost 6 bases and J 9 bases, leaving 18 bases between the germline ends. The CDR3 spans 14 residues. CDR3 coding DNA: TGTGCCAGCAGCCCCCCCGACGGGCGAGCTGAGCAGTTCTTC. Its protein product is CASSPPDGRAEQFF.

This clonotype was seen more than once but under ten times. This chain links TRBV11-2 with TRBJ2-7; D possibly corresponds to TRBD2 (5 bases). Germline CDR1 is SGHAT and CDR2 is FQNNGV. CDR3 length equals 17 residues. Trimming removed 1 base at V and 2 bases at J, with 18 bases between. The CDR3 sequence: CASSLGGWDPLTYEQYV. DNA for the CDR3: TGTGCCAGCAGCTTAGGAGGGTGGGATCCTCTTACCTACGAGCAGTACGTC.

This clonotype was found a few times. The chain recombines TRBV6-2 or TRBV6-3 with TRBJ2-1, with TRBD1 as a possible D gene (8 bases). V was pared by 2 bases and J by 9 bases, with 23 bases between. The CDR3 covers 17 residues. Germline values: CDR1 MNHEY, CDR2 SVGEGT. As DNA, the CDR3 is TGTGCCAGCAGTTACCAAGTCGGACAGGGAGGGCAAGGTGAGCAGTTCTTC. The encoded protein is CASSYQVGQGGQGEQFF.

The CDR3: CASSSRQAPHYGYTF. DNA of the CDR3: TGTGCCAGCAGCTCCAGACAGGCGCCCCACTATGGCTACACCTTC. This chain connects TRBV5-6 to TRBJ1-2; D might be TRBD1 (6 bases). Trimming removed 3 bases from V and 3 bases from J, with 15 bases in between. CDR1 SGHDT and CDR2 YYEEEE come from the germline V gene. The CDR3 spans 15 residues.

The chain uses TRBV3-1 and TRBJ2-3, with a possible D match to TRBD1 (6 bases). Trimming left V 4 bases short and J 4 bases short, with 12 bases between. This CDR3 comprises 14 residues. From germline, CDR1 is LGHDT and CDR2 YNNKEL (reference sequence). The CDR3 region is CASSPQGYPDTQYF. CDR3 DNA: TGTGCCAGCAGCCCCCAGGGGTATCCAGATACGCAGTATTTT.

The chain links TRBV18 to TRBJ2-2, with no clear D. Per germline, CDR1 KGHSH and CDR2 LQKENI. V was clipped by 2 bases and J by 6 bases, with 4 bases between them. This CDR3 region has 12 residues. CDR3 in amino acids: CASSPDAGELFF. The CDR3 nucleotides are TGTGCCAGCTCACCAGACGCCGGGGAGCTGTTTTTT.

This rearrangement joins TRBV27 to TRBJ2-7; 8 bases are a match to TRBD2. This CDR3 has 15 amino acids. CDR1 is MNHEY and CDR2 is SMNVEV in the germline V gene (reference sequence). Trimming removed 2 bases from V and 7 bases from J; junction bases left unmatched: 10. The CDR3 loop is CASSLTGGAVWEQYF. As DNA, the CDR3 is TGTGCCAGCAGTTTAACCGGGGGGGCTGTTTGGGAGCAGTACTTC.

This clonotype was counted many times. The rearrangement links TRBV7-2 to TRBJ1-2; TRBD1 matches at 10 bases. The CDR3 has 15 residues. J gave up 4 bases and V 4 bases, and 6 bases lay outside the gene matches. Germline CDR1 reads SGHTA; CDR2 reads FQGNSA. The CDR3 loop is CASSSVTGGSYGYTF. In DNA form, the CDR3 reads TGTGCCAGCAGCTCAGTGACAGGGGGCAGCTATGGCTACACCTTC.

This chain uses TRBV7-1 with TRBJ2-5; no firm D call. TRBV7-1 is known as an ORF, though its function is uncertain. This CDR3 is 15 amino acids long. Trimming took 3 bases from V and 1 from J, leaving 12 bases between them. CDR3 bases: TGTGCCAGCAGCTCTAAATGGGCCCCCCAAGAGACCCAGTACTTC. This sequence encodes CASSSKWAPQETQYF.